This TCR beta chain was captured in a study of blood T cell repertoires in COVID-19. Background on the study: PBMCs, B-cell-depleted T cells, or T cells provided the cDNA or gDNA that made up the material.

V lost 0 bases and J lost 6; bases outside the gene matches: 3. Germline V gene data show CDR1 as SGHDT and CDR2 as YYEEEE. The CDR3 has 15 residues. Per the authors' pipeline: Reference gene primer amplification yielded estimated nucleated cell counts. Data came from immunoSEQ multiplex PCR; TCRdb stores just in-frame clones and leaves some out. That table is the source of V, J and clone size, and D and trimming were worked out from the DNA. The sample lists over 65,000 clones, 86% seen once, with 12% in the top ten. The V and J genes are TRBV5-6 and TRBJ2-2; 9 bases match TRBD1. The sequence was collected from a human donor in a cohort sampled during active COVID-19. Sample: peripheral blood. The CDR3 nucleotides read TGTGCCAGCAGCTTGGACAGGGGGCTTGCCGGGGAGCTGTTTTTT. This gives the protein CASSLDRGLAGELFF.